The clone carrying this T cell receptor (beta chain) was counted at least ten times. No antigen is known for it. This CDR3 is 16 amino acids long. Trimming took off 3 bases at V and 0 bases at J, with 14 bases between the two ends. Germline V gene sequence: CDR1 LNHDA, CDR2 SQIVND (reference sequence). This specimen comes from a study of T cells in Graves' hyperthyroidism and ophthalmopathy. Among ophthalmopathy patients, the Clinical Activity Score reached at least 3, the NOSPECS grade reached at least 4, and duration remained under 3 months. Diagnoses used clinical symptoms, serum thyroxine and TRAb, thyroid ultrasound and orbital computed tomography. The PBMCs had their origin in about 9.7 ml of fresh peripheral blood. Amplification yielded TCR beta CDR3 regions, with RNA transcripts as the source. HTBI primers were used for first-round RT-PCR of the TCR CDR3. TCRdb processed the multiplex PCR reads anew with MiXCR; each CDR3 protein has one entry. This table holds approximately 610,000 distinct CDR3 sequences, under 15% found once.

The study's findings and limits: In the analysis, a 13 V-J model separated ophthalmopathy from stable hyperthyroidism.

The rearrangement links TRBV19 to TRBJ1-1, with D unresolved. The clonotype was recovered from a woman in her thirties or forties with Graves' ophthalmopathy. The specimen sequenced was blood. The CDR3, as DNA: TGTGCCAGTAGTATTAGCGCGGGGTCCATGAACACTGAAGCTTTCTTT. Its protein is CASSISAGSMNTEAFF.